The next 18 T cell receptor beta chains were all read from a single sample in a study of T cells after yellow fever vaccination. TCRdb ran MiXCR on the 5' RACE reads and lists one entry per CDR3 protein. This sample has about 130,000 distinct CDR3 sequences, with roughly 10% found just once. The sequencing here drew on CD8+ T cells sorted from PBMCs, taken on the day of the yellow fever booster vaccination. Receptors originate from a man younger than 35 who received the YFV17D yellow fever vaccine.

This clonotype was detected only a few times. This chain links TRBV7-9 with TRBJ2-7; tentatively, D is TRBD2 (5 bases). CDR3 length: 16 residues. V was cut by 2 bases and J by 5 bases, with 19 bases left in between. CDR1 is SEHNR, CDR2 FQNEAQ, per germline (reference sequence). As DNA, the CDR3 is TGTGCCAGCAGCTTAACCTCCACCGGGAAGGCGGACGAGCAGTACTTC. It codes for CASSLTSTGKADEQYF.

The J gene is TRBJ1-5, the V gene TRBV6-2 or TRBV6-3, with D uncertain. V dropped 2 bases and J dropped 6 bases, with 20 bases sitting between them. Germline V gene data show CDR1 as MNHEY and CDR2 as SVGEGT. The CDR3 totals 17 residues. CDR3 nucleotides: TGTGCCAGCAGTTACGCGGAAGGCAGCCACGGCATTCAGCCCCAGCATTTT. Amino acids: CASSYAEGSHGIQPQHF.

This clonotype was seen more than once but under ten times. The rearrangement links TRBV7-9 to TRBJ2-3; 8 bases map to TRBD2. V lost 5 bases and J lost 0; bases outside the gene matches: 10. The CDR3 spans 17 residues. Germline V gives CDR1 SEHNR, CDR2 FQNEAQ (reference sequence). CDR3 region: CASSPALAGTSTDTQYF. CDR3 nucleotide sequence: TGTGCCAGCAGCCCAGCCTTAGCGGGGACTAGCACAGATACGCAGTATTTT.

This clonotype was counted between two and nine times. CDR3 DNA sequence: TGTGCCAGCAGCCGGGGACAGGGAGACACCGGGGAGCTGTTTTTT. Translated, it gives CASSRGQGDTGELFF. V gene TRBV5-5 combines with J gene TRBJ2-2; 9 nucleotides agree with TRBD1. This CDR3 contains 15 residues. CDR1 SGHKS and CDR2 YYEKEE come from the germline V gene (reference sequence). The J segment lost 3 bases and the V segment lost 4 bases, leaving 4 bases of the junction unmatched.

This clonotype was seen ten or more times. This rearrangement joins TRBV29-1 to TRBJ2-1; 8 bases match TRBD1. CDR3 length: 11 amino acids. Trimming at V came to 7 bases and at J to 7 bases, leaving 3 bases not matched to a gene. Germline CDR1 SQVTM, CDR2 ANQGSEA. CDR3 in DNA: TGCAGCGCTACAGGGGGGAATGAGCAGTTCTTC. This sequence encodes CSATGGNEQFF.

The rearrangement links TRBV12-3 or TRBV12-4 to TRBJ1-2; TRBD1 matches at 9 bases. This CDR3 region has 17 residues. The trim removed 4 bases at V and 6 bases at J, leaving 15 bases unmatched. Written as DNA, the CDR3 is TGTGCCAGCAGTTCACCGGGACAGGGTCTTATTGGGGATGGCTACACCTTC. Its protein product is CASSSPGQGLIGDGYTF.

This clonotype was seen only a few times. This sequence joins TRBV7-8 and TRBJ2-7; no definite D call. The CDR3 runs 15 residues. Trimming shortened V by 5 bases and J by 0 bases, and 14 bases separated the two germline ends. Germline V gives CDR1 SGHVS, CDR2 FQNEAQ. The CDR3 DNA reads TGTGCCAGCAGCCTTCTTGGCGGTGCCTCCTACGAGCAGTACGTC. Its translation: CASSLLGGASYEQYV.

The table lists this clonotype with many counts. The gene calls are TRBV11-2 and TRBJ2-1; no clear D gene. From germline, CDR1 is SGHAT and CDR2 FQNNGV. This CDR3 has 13 residues. Trimming stripped 3 bases from V and 5 bases from J, with 8 bases between. The CDR3 nucleotides read TGTGCCAGCAGCTTTAGCCCTAACAATGAGCAGTTCTTC. Protein product: CASSFSPNNEQFF.

This clonotype has ten or more counts. V gene TRBV4-3 combines with J gene TRBJ1-3, with D uncertain. The CDR3 is 15 amino acids. The ends were cut back, 0 bases at V and 3 bases at J, with 9 bases in the middle. The germline CDR1 and CDR2 sequences are LGHNA and YSLEER. The CDR3: CASSQERFLGNTIYF. CDR3 DNA: TGCGCCAGCAGCCAAGAGCGGTTCCTTGGAAACACCATATATTTT.

This clonotype was picked up a small number of times. This chain uses TRBV5-5 with TRBJ2-1; 8 bases match TRBD2. Per the germline V gene, CDR1 is SGHKS and CDR2 is YYEKEE (reference sequence). V lost 0 bases and J lost 5; bases outside the gene matches: 7. The CDR3 spans 16 residues. The DNA of the CDR3 is TGTGCCAGCAGCTTGGCTAGCGGGTTTTCCGACAATGAGCAGTTCTTC. Residues: CASSLASGFSDNEQFF.

This clonotype has a handful of counts. The V gene is TRBV3-1, the J gene TRBJ2-6, with D tentatively TRBD1 (5 bases). The ends were cut back, 4 bases at V and 0 bases at J, with 13 bases in the middle. Per the germline V gene, CDR1 is LGHDT and CDR2 is YNNKEL (reference sequence). This CDR3 contains 17 residues. CDR3 amino acids: CASSPFRANSGANVLTF. Here the CDR3 DNA reads TGTGCCAGCAGCCCCTTCAGGGCTAACTCTGGGGCCAACGTCCTGACTTTC.

The chain uses TRBV27 and TRBJ2-2; 12 bases map to TRBD2. This CDR3 is 16 amino acids long. Germline V gene data show CDR1 as MNHEY and CDR2 as SMNVEV (reference sequence). V lost 8 bases and J lost 4; bases outside the gene matches: 8. The DNA for the CDR3 is TGTGCCAGCCTCCCTGGACTAGCGGGGTTCACCGGGGAGCTGTTTTTT. It encodes CASLPGLAGFTGELFF.

The table lists this clonotype with a few counts. The chain uses TRBV6-5 and TRBJ2-5, with D unclear. Trimming cost V 2 bases and J 7 bases, with 17 bases left between them. Germline V lookup: CDR1 MNHEY, CDR2 SVGAGI. This CDR3 is 15 amino acids long. The DNA of the CDR3 is TGTGCCAGCAGTTACGATCTTAGGCCCTCAGGGACCCAGTACTTC. It yields the protein CASSYDLRPSGTQYF.

This clonotype turned up a few times. This chain connects TRBV3-1 to TRBJ1-5, with 9 bases aligning to TRBD1. The germline V gene encodes CDR1 LGHDT and CDR2 YNNKEL (reference sequence). J was trimmed by 5 bases and V by 2 bases; bases with no gene match: 16. CDR3 length: 19 amino acids. CDR3 sequence reads: CASSQNRDRVGSPDQPQHF. Written as DNA, the CDR3 is TGTGCCAGCAGCCAAAACCGGGACAGGGTAGGTAGTCCGGATCAGCCCCAGCATTTT.

This clonotype was detected only a few times. The chain has TRBV12-3 or TRBV12-4 and TRBJ1-2; D unclear. Between the trimmed V and J ends, which lost 1 base and 0 bases, there was a span of 9 bases. CDR3 length: 15 residues. The CDR3 reads CASSLGLQTNYGYTF. CDR3 sequence (DNA): TGTGCCAGCAGTTTAGGTTTACAAACTAACTATGGCTACACCTTC.

This clonotype was counted between two and nine times. The chain has TRBV29-1 and TRBJ1-4; D gene unclear. Germline values: CDR1 SQVTM, CDR2 ANQGSEA. V was trimmed by 7 bases and J by 7 bases, leaving 16 bases between them. The CDR3 sequence is 13 residues long. The CDR3, as DNA: TGCAGCGCCTGCGAACCTTTGGGTGAAAAACTGTTTTTT. It specifies CSACEPLGEKLFF.

The J gene is TRBJ1-3, the V gene TRBV20-1, with no clear D. Germline CDR1 DFQATT, CDR2 SNEGSKA (reference sequence). The CDR3 consists of 11 residues. The chain's CDR3 is CERISGNTIYF. In DNA, the CDR3 is TGCGAGCGGATTTCTGGAAACACCATATATTTT.

This clonotype was seen a handful of times. The gene calls are TRBV7-9 and TRBJ2-3; D gene ambiguous. Trimming shortened V by 6 bases and J by 1 base, and 14 bases separated the two germline ends. Germline values: CDR1 SEHNR, CDR2 FQNEAQ (reference sequence). CDR3 length: 15 amino acids. CDR3 DNA: TGTGCCAGCAGTTCGACTTTATCGGGCACAGATACGCAGTATTTT. Translation gives CASSSTLSGTDTQYF.